The rows below give T cell receptor beta chains drawn from one sample of a study of metastatic and nonmetastatic thyroid tumors. TCRdb used MiXCR to call clones anew from the PCR reads. Counted here are approximately 14,000 clones, approximately 30% occurring once; the ten biggest clones make up roughly 52%. Material for sequencing was tumor tissue. The source of these receptors is a male donor with papillary thyroid cancer or a benign thyroid nodule (not recorded which). Some clones in this sample may be carry-over from other donors' samples. Both conserved end residues are part of each CDR3. The order of the fields is V gene, J gene, clone size, D gene, CDR3 protein, CDR3 DNA. A D gene is named only where the DNA matches it firmly. A clone size is listed for some rows: how often the clone was seen (once, few, many), or a class if it is expanded.

>TRBV5-4|TRBJ2-1|many|TRBD2
CASSLEGSGGYDEQFF
TGTGCCAGCAGCTTGGAAGGTAGCGGGGGGTATGATGAGCAGTTCTTC
>TRBV5-1|TRBJ2-1|many|TRBD2
CASSVSGVTYNEQFF
TGCGCCAGCAGTGTTAGCGGGGTTACCTACAATGAGCAGTTCTTC
>TRBV6-1|TRBJ2-1|-|TRBD1
CASRPGTVSYNEQFF
TGTGCCAGCCGCCCCGGGACAGTCTCCTACAATGAGCAGTTCTTC
>TRBV19|TRBJ1-6|many|-
CASSISGKDSPLHF
TGTGCCAGTAGTATTTCAGGGAAGGATTCACCCCTCCACTTT
>TRBV10-1|TRBJ2-7|few|-
CASSESSQGFEQYF
TGCGCCAGCAGTGAGTCTTCCCAGGGTTTCGAGCAGTACTTC
>TRBV9|TRBJ2-1|-|-
CASSDPSRYNEQFF
TGTGCCAGCAGCGACCCCTCGCGCTACAATGAGCAGTTCTTC
>TRBV4-1|TRBJ2-7|-|TRBD2
CASTQQPSGSPGEQYF
TGCGCCAGCACCCAACAGCCCAGCGGGAGCCCAGGGGAGCAGTACTTC
>TRBV4-1|TRBJ2-4|many|-
CASSQDGLNNIQYF
TGCGCCAGCAGCCAAGATGGGCTAAACAACATTCAGTACTTC
>TRBV20-1|TRBJ1-1|many|-
CSASQSVREAFF
TGCAGTGCTAGTCAGTCAGTCCGGGAAGCTTTCTTT
>TRBV20-1|TRBJ2-5|once|TRBD2
CSAWTSSETQYF
TGCAGTGCTTGGACTAGCTCTGAGACCCAGTACTTC
>TRBV11-2|TRBJ2-2|many|-
CASSLVGGTNTGELFF
TGTGCCAGCAGCTTAGTCGGCGGGACGAACACCGGGGAGCTGTTTTTT
>TRBV18|TRBJ2-7|-|-
CASSLRYRSYEQYF
TGTGCCAGCTCCCTCCGGTACAGATCCTACGAGCAGTACTTC
>TRBV28|TRBJ2-7|-|-
CASSLRGGWSYEQYF
TGTGCCAGCAGTTTAAGAGGGGGGTGGTCCTACGAGCAGTACTTC
>TRBV12-3/TRBV12-4|TRBJ2-7|few|-
CASRTSGAYEQYF
TGTGCCAGCAGGACTAGTGGTGCCTACGAGCAGTACTTC
>TRBV19|TRBJ2-5|many|-
CASSIVIQETQYF
TGTGCCAGTAGTATAGTGATACAAGAGACCCAGTACTTC
>TRBV28|TRBJ1-3|few|-
CASSVTVSGNTIYF
TGTGCCAGCAGTGTGACAGTCTCTGGAAACACCATATATTTT
>TRBV20-1|TRBJ2-7|-|-
CSARDPGGHYDHYF
TGCAGTGCTAGAGATCCGGGGGGACACTACGATCATTACTTC
>TRBV6-7|TRBJ2-5|few|TRBD2
CASTGRWREGQETQYF
TGTGCCAGCACCGGACGGTGGAGGGAGGGTCAAGAGACCCAGTACTTC
>TRBV4-1|TRBJ2-7|-|-
CASSQNTGGTYEQYF
TGCGCCAGCAGCCAGAACACGGGGGGCACCTACGAGCAGTACTTC
>TRBV27|TRBJ2-3|many|TRBD2
CASSSFRAGGTDTQYF
TGTGCCAGCAGCTCATTTAGAGCGGGAGGCACAGATACGCAGTATTTT
>TRBV12-3/TRBV12-4|TRBJ1-4|few|-
CASSTGGQRKLFF
TGTGCCAGCAGTACGGGAGGACAGCGAAAACTGTTTTTT
>TRBV6-5|TRBJ1-5|-|-
CASVPLSAATNGDQPQHF
TGTGCCAGCGTTCCCCTGTCGGCAGCCACTAACGGCGACCAGCCCCAGCATTTT
>TRBV4-2|TRBJ2-7|-|TRBD1
CASSTPGQGVEQYF
TGTGCCAGCAGCACGCCGGGACAGGGTGTGGAGCAGTACTTC
>TRBV18|TRBJ1-6|-|-
CASSPGGGSPLDF
TGTGCCAGCTCACCAGGGGGCGGATCACCCCTCGACTTT
>TRBV15|TRBJ2-3|many|-
CATSREWGGTDTQYF
TGTGCCACCAGCAGAGAATGGGGTGGCACAGATACGCAGTATTTT
>TRBV11-2|TRBJ1-1|many|-
CASSLAVNTEAFF
TGTGCCAGCAGCTTGGCGGTGAACACTGAAGCTTTCTTT
>TRBV29-1|TRBJ1-2|-|-
CSGEEAAGYGYTF
TGCAGCGGTGAAGAGGCGGCGGGCTACGGCTACACCTTC
>TRBV12-5|TRBJ2-3|few|TRBD1
CASGQGQGARDTQYF
TGTGCTAGTGGTCAGGGACAGGGGGCAAGAGATACGCAGTATTTT
>TRBV20-1|TRBJ1-2|-|-
CSARDLGAEFGYTF
TGCAGTGCTAGAGATTTAGGGGCCGAGTTTGGCTACACCTTC
>TRBV27|TRBJ1-5|-|TRBD1
CASSRNRGGRIEPQQF
TGTGCCAGCAGTAGAAACAGGGGTGGACGAATTGAACCCCAGCAGTTT
>TRBV9|TRBJ2-7|medium-sized|-
CASSVDSSYEQYF
TGTGCCAGCAGCGTAGATAGTTCCTACGAGCAGTACTTC
>TRBV7-2|TRBJ2-7|many|-
CASSFLAGSYEQYF
TGTGCCAGCAGCTTCTTGGCGGGGTCCTACGAGCAGTACTTC